Presented here are 21 T cell receptor beta chains from one specimen sequenced in a study of response to subunit inactivated influenza vaccine. In TCRdb, the RT-PCR reads were re-called with MiXCR into one record per CDR3 protein. The sample has about 500,000 distinct CDR3 sequences, more than 15% seen once. The sequencing used CD4+ T cells sorted from PBMCs, collected around 25 months after vaccination. The receptors stem from a man between 50 and 69 years old who received an inactivated influenza vaccine.

The genes are TRBV9 and TRBJ2-1; D is possibly TRBD2 (6 bases). V lost 3 bases and J lost 3, with 13 bases in between. The CDR3 totals 15 residues. Germline V CDR1 and CDR2: SGDLS, YYNGEE. This CDR3 reads CASSAGRGDYNEQFF. The CDR3 DNA reads as TGTGCCAGCAGCGCCGGGCGGGGCGACTACAATGAGCAGTTCTTC. The whole variable domain, remainder taken from reference TRBV9 and TRBJ2-1, is DSGVTQTPKHLITATGQRVTLRCSPRSGDLSVYWYQQSLDQGLQFLIQYYNGEERAKGNILERFSAQQFPDLHSELNLSSLELGDSALYFCASSAGRGDYNEQFFGPGTRLTVL.

The gene calls are TRBV4-2 and TRBJ2-7; 8 bases match TRBD1. The CDR3 runs 18 residues. Trimming took 0 bases from V and 3 from J; bases not matched to a gene: 13. The germline CDR1 and CDR2 sequences are LGHNA and YNFKEQ. The CDR3 region is CASSQDFWGTGLLYEQYF. DNA of the CDR3: TGTGCCAGCAGCCAAGATTTTTGGGGGACAGGCTTACTCTACGAGCAGTACTTC.

The CDR3 here is CASSLRDLLSTDTQYF. The DNA for the CDR3 is TGTGCCAGCAGCCTAAGGGACCTGTTGAGCACAGATACGCAGTATTTT. The V gene is TRBV7-9, the J gene TRBJ2-3; perhaps D is TRBD1 or TRBD2 (5 bases each). This CDR3 has 16 residues. Germline CDR1 and CDR2: SEHNR and FQNEAQ (reference sequence). Trimming cost V 5 bases and J 0 bases, with 15 bases left between them.

This clonotype was observed at least ten times. This chain uses TRBV5-1 with TRBJ2-1; D unresolved. Germline V gene lookup returns CDR1 SGHRS and CDR2 YFSETQ. V was shortened by 0 bases and J by 0 bases, with 7 bases between the two germline ends. This CDR3 has 15 residues. This CDR3 reads CASSLAGSSYNEQFF. CDR3 sequence (DNA): TGCGCCAGCAGCTTGGCCGGAAGCTCCTACAATGAGCAGTTCTTC.

This clonotype was counted between two and nine times. J is TRBJ2-3 and V is TRBV28; maybe TRBD2 (6 bases). V dropped 4 bases and J dropped 5 bases, with 16 bases sitting between them. Per the germline V gene, CDR1 is MDHEN and CDR2 is SYDVKM. CDR3 length equals 15 residues. The CDR3 sequence is CASSSYSAGGDTQYF. CDR3 DNA: TGTGCCAGCAGTTCCTATTCCGCCGGGGGAGATACGCAGTATTTT.

This sequence joins TRBV5-1 and TRBJ2-3; 12 bases match TRBD1. Trimming cost V 4 bases and J 2 bases; bases outside gene matches: 5. This CDR3 is 16 amino acids long. Per the germline V gene, CDR1 is SGHRS and CDR2 is YFSETQ. The CDR3 bases are TGCGCCAGCAGCCCCCAGGGACAGGGGGCCACAGATACGCAGTATTTT. It codes for CASSPQGQGATDTQYF.

This clonotype was detected a few times. In DNA, the CDR3 is TGCAGTGCGGAGCCACTGAACACTGAAGCTTTCTTT. As protein: CSAEPLNTEAFF. The rearrangement links TRBV20-1 to TRBJ1-1; D is ambiguous. Trimming took off 6 bases at V and 0 bases at J, with 8 bases between the two ends. This CDR3 comprises 12 residues. CDR1 is DFQATT, CDR2 SNEGSKA, per germline (reference sequence).

This rearrangement joins TRBV4-1 to TRBJ1-2; tentatively, D is TRBD1 (6 bases). This CDR3 is built from 17 residues. Germline V gene sequence: CDR1 MGHRA, CDR2 YSYEKL. V gave up 7 bases and J gave up 4 bases, with 25 bases separating them. CDR3 bases: TGCGCCAGCATCCTAAGATGGGGCAGGGGAGGCGGCTATGGCTACACCTTC. Its translation is CASILRWGRGGGYGYTF.

The chain recombines TRBV29-1 with TRBJ2-7; TRBD2 matches 7 bases. V shed 3 bases, J shed 3 bases, and the junction held 11 bases outside the gene matches. This CDR3 region has 15 residues. CDR1 SQVTM and CDR2 ANQGSEA come from the germline V gene. The CDR3 reads CSVDGGGGVGYEQYF. CDR3 coding DNA: TGCAGCGTTGACGGGGGTGGGGGGGTCGGCTACGAGCAGTACTTC.

The V gene is TRBV23-1, the J gene TRBJ1-5; D gene unclear. Being an ORF, TRBV23-1 has a function that is uncertain. Trimming pared 3 bases from V and 0 bases from J, leaving 6 bases between. The CDR3 covers 14 residues. CDR3 coding DNA: TGCGCCAGCAGTCATGCTAATAGCAATCAGCCCCAGCATTTT. As protein: CASSHANSNQPQHF.

Here the CDR3 DNA reads TGCAGTGCTTTTGACAGGATCGGTACGCAGTATTTT. Translation: CSAFDRIGTQYF. The chain employs TRBV20-1 and TRBJ2-3; a possible D gene is TRBD1 (6 bases). V lost 5 bases to trimming and J lost 8 bases, with 14 bases between them. CDR1 is DFQATT and CDR2 is SNEGSKA in the germline V gene (reference sequence). The CDR3 contains 12 residues.

This clonotype was detected only a few times. The rearrangement links TRBV11-2 to TRBJ2-1, with 14 nucleotides matching TRBD2. V trimming: 5 bases; J trimming: 8 bases; junction bases outside the gene matches: 5. The CDR3 length is 15 residues. Germline V gene data show CDR1 as SGHAT and CDR2 as FQNNGV. CDR3 in amino acids: CASSTSTSGGDEQFF. Written as DNA, the CDR3 is TGTGCCAGCAGCACGTCGACTAGCGGGGGGGATGAGCAGTTCTTC.

This rearrangement joins TRBV4-1 to TRBJ2-2; D is ambiguous. The CDR3 covers 15 residues. V was shortened by 2 bases and J by 0 bases, with 7 bases between the two germline ends. CDR1 MGHRA and CDR2 YSYEKL come from the germline V gene. Written as DNA, the CDR3 is TGCGCCAGCAGCCAATTTAGAGCGAACACCGGGGAGCTGTTTTTT. The encoded protein is CASSQFRANTGELFF.

This clonotype has only a few counts. J is TRBJ2-1 and V is TRBV6-1, with 9 bases lining up with TRBD1. This CDR3 has 15 residues. Looked up from germline, CDR1 is MNHNS and CDR2 is SASEGT. V was pared by 2 bases and J by 8 bases, with 7 bases of the junction left unmatched. CDR3 sequence: CASSEFRTGEDEQFF. The CDR3 region has the DNA TGTGCCAGCAGTGAATTCCGGACAGGGGAGGATGAGCAGTTCTTC.

This clonotype was found a few times. The CDR3, as DNA: TGTGCCAGCAGCTTAAGTCGGAGCATGGAGCAGTACTTC. Translating gives CASSLSRSMEQYF. V gene TRBV7-2 combines with J gene TRBJ2-7; D is unresolved. The V and J ends lost 2 bases and 7 bases respectively, with 12 bases between them. CDR3 length: 13 amino acids. Germline V CDR1 and CDR2: SGHTA, FQGNSA.

This clonotype was detected only a few times. This chain uses TRBV10-3 with TRBJ2-3; a weak D match, TRBD2 (6 bases). Between the trimmed V and J ends, which lost 4 bases and 5 bases, there was a span of 13 bases. CDR1 and CDR2 (germline): ENHRY, SYGVKD. The CDR3 runs to 14 residues. The DNA for the CDR3 is TGTGCCATCAGTGGACTAGACGTCGTAGATACGCAGTATTTT. It yields the protein CAISGLDVVDTQYF.

The chain carries TRBV6-2 or TRBV6-3 and TRBJ2-3; weak D call: TRBD2 (5 bases). The germline V gene has CDR1 MNHEY and CDR2 SVGEGT. Trimming pared 0 bases from V and 2 bases from J, leaving 15 bases between. The CDR3 is 17 residues long. DNA for the CDR3: TGTGCCAGCAGTTACTCCCCTGGGCTAGCAGACACAGATACGCAGTATTTT. Its translation: CASSYSPGLADTDTQYF.

This clonotype came up a few times. The chain employs TRBV3-1 and TRBJ2-4; D unclear. V lost 0 bases and J lost 7, with 7 bases in between. The CDR3 runs 13 residues. The germline gives CDR1 LGHDT, CDR2 YNNKEL (reference sequence). The CDR3 loop is CASSQDRVNIQYF. The CDR3 DNA reads as TGTGCCAGCAGCCAAGATCGGGTGAACATTCAGTACTTC.

The chain has TRBV3-1 and TRBJ2-5, with D uncertain. The V end was cut by 2 bases, the J end by 0 bases, with 13 bases between. CDR1 is LGHDT and CDR2 is YNNKEL in the germline V gene (reference sequence). The CDR3 is 16 residues long. The CDR3 reads CASSQIQTMNQETQYF. The CDR3 DNA reads TGTGCCAGCAGCCAAATACAAACGATGAACCAAGAGACCCAGTACTTC.

This chain connects TRBV4-1 to TRBJ2-7; TRBD1 might be the D (6 bases). Germline V CDR1 and CDR2: MGHRA, YSYEKL. There are 16 residues in the CDR3. The V gene lost 0 bases and the J gene lost 0 bases, with 12 bases spanning the gap. CDR3 region: CASSQDMGHNSYEQYF. DNA of the CDR3: TGCGCCAGCAGCCAAGATATGGGACATAACTCCTACGAGCAGTACTTC.

This clonotype was found a few times. The CDR3 spells CASSFRRRTTEAFF. The CDR3 DNA reads as TGTGCCAGCAGTTTTCGGAGGAGGACCACTGAAGCTTTCTTT. This chain links TRBV12-3 or TRBV12-4 with TRBJ1-1, with no clear D. The CDR3 spans 14 residues. With 3 bases removed from V and 4 bases from J, the gap between germline ends came to 12 bases.